The source of this T cell receptor beta chain is a study of shared clonotypes between healthy human individuals. Study background: Three CD4 naive, three CD4 memory, two CD8 naive and one CD8 memory plate were used per donor. Study-wide results and limits: Sharing of clonotypes among donors was expected to vary with sequencing depth.

This CDR3 comprises 19 residues. Losses at the gene ends were 3 bases for V and 6 bases for J; bases not matched to a gene: 14. Germline V CDR1 and CDR2: SGHTA, FQGNSA. Measured with immunoSEQ multiplex PCR; TCRdb has only the in-frame clones, and not every one. The sample contains 2 million to 2.5 million clones, 85% to 95% of which appear only once. Worth noting for this clone: As yet, its antigen is unknown.

None of the donors, who were healthy HIV-negative adults, had recently had acute infections or vaccinations. This clonotype originated in a man between 18 and 35 years old in good health. Some clones in this sample may be carry-over from other donors' samples. The genes are TRBV7-2 and TRBJ2-2; 12 nucleotides agree with TRBD2. The specimen sequenced was naive CD4+ T cells from PBMCs. Stated subset: CD45RA+ positively selected. CDR3 in DNA: TGTGCCAGCAGCTTCCTGGGGCTAGCGGGAGGGCCGGGGGCCGGGGAGCTGTTTTTT. This gives the protein CASSFLGLAGGPGAGELFF.